The present entry profiles one T cell receptor (beta chain) with its context. This specimen comes from a study of identical twins. TCRdb reanalysed the 5' RACE reads using MiXCR and keeps one entry per CDR3 protein. The sample contains about 660,000 distinct CDR3 sequences, around 8.6% of which appear only once. Germline V lookup: CDR1 LGHDT, CDR2 YNNKEL (reference sequence). V lost 0 bases and J lost 6; bases outside the gene matches: 9. The CDR3 runs 16 residues. Healthy Caucasians, and only they, were the donors. The data also belong to a second study, concerning yellow fever vaccine responses in identical twins. That report notes: Twins' vaccine T cell response reportedly seemed partly convergent, partly personalized.

The chain carries TRBV3-1 and TRBJ2-3, with 7 bases aligning to TRBD2. Sequenced input: PBMCs. The receptor comes from a woman aged 18-29 years in good health. In nucleotides, the CDR3 is TGTGCCAGCAGCCAAGACCCCGTAAGGCGGGAGGATACGCAGTATTTT. Encoded protein: CASSQDPVRREDTQYF.